Below are 16 T cell receptor beta chains sequenced from a single sample in a study of blood T cell repertoires in COVID-19. TCRdb's table, derived via immunoSEQ multiplex PCR, lists solely in-frame clones and lacks some. The table shows more than 70,000 clones, with roughly nine tenths occurring only once. Sequencing was carried out using peripheral blood. The receptor source for this set is a man aged 45-65 years with active or convalescent COVID-19.

The table lists this clone with a count of one. This chain connects TRBV29-1 to TRBJ2-1; the match to TRBD2 covers 13 bases. The germline gives CDR1 SQVTM, CDR2 ANQGSEA. J gave up 7 bases and V 6 bases, and 9 bases lay outside the gene matches. This CDR3 has 15 amino acids. For the CDR3, the DNA is TGCAGCGTCGGACTAGCGGGGGATTTGGTAAATGAGCAGTTCTTC. Protein product: CSVGLAGDLVNEQFF.

This chain connects TRBV28 to TRBJ1-3, with D uncertain. This CDR3 has 14 residues. V was cut by 8 bases and J by 1 base, with 12 bases left in between. Per the germline V gene, CDR1 is MDHEN and CDR2 is SYDVKM. CDR3 DNA: TGTGCCAGCTTCGCGGCAGCATCTGGAAACACCATATATTTT. It codes for CASFAAASGNTIYF. The variable domain in full, with the rest retrieved from reference TRBV28 and TRBJ1-3, is DVKVTQSSRYLVKRTGEKVFLECVQDMDHENMFWYRQDPGLGLRLIYFSYDVKMKEKGDIPEGYSVSREKKERFSLILESASTNQTSMYLCASFAAASGNTIYFGEGSWLTVV.

The chain recombines TRBV18 with TRBJ2-3, with TRBD2 matching over 7 bases. With 4 bases clipped from V and 1 base from J, the junction kept 5 bases outside the gene matches. This CDR3 region has 15 residues. Germline CDR1 is KGHSH and CDR2 is LQKENI. CDR3: CASSLGRGGTDTQYF. CDR3 DNA sequence: TGTGCCAGCTCACTAGGACGGGGGGGCACAGATACGCAGTATTTT.

The rearrangement joins TRBV6-2 or TRBV6-3 to TRBJ2-3, with 12 bases lining up with TRBD2. Germline values: CDR1 MNHEY, CDR2 SVGEGT. The length of the CDR3 is 17 residues. V lost 4 bases to trimming and J lost 2 bases; unmatched junction nucleotides: 7. The CDR3 bases are TGTGCCAGCAGTTCAAGACTAGCGGGGGCGTTCACAGATACGCAGTATTTT. Translation: CASSSRLAGAFTDTQYF.

The chain employs TRBV5-1 and TRBJ1-2; the D is unclear. CDR3 length: 13 residues. Germline V gives CDR1 SGHRS, CDR2 YFSETQ. Trimming removed 4 bases from V and 6 bases from J, with 13 bases in between. This chain's CDR3 is CASSLSTGDGYTF. CDR3 sequence (DNA): TGCGCCAGCAGCCTGTCTACGGGAGATGGCTACACCTTC.

This rearrangement joins TRBV29-1 to TRBJ1-5; no firm D call. CDR3 size: 13 residues. The V end was cut by 7 bases, the J end by 2 bases, with 12 bases between. The germline CDR1 and CDR2 sequences are SQVTM and ANQGSEA. CDR3 DNA: TGCAGCGCTTCGGCGGCGGGCAATCAGCCCCAGCATTTT. It is translated as CSASAAGNQPQHF.

The chain employs TRBV7-2 and TRBJ1-3; no firm D call. Germline V gives CDR1 SGHTA, CDR2 FQGNSA. This CDR3 has 16 amino acids. V was trimmed by 1 base and J by 0 bases, leaving 10 bases between them. The CDR3 bases are TGTGCCAGCAGCTTAGATGCAGGACTCTCTGGAAACACCATATATTTT. This gives the protein CASSLDAGLSGNTIYF.

In this sample, this clone turned up a few times. The V and J genes are TRBV5-1 and TRBJ1-4; unclear D gene. V dropped 0 bases and J dropped 5 bases, with 11 bases sitting between them. The CDR3 extends over 15 amino acids. Per the germline V gene, CDR1 is SGHRS and CDR2 is YFSETQ. CDR3 nucleotides: TGCGCCAGCAGCTTGGGAGGAGGGCTAAATGAAAAACTGTTTTTT. The encoded protein is CASSLGGGLNEKLFF.

In this sample, this clone turned up a few times. The genes are TRBV10-1 and TRBJ1-1; D unclear. Germline V CDR1 and CDR2: WNHNN, SYGVQD (reference sequence). V was pared by 4 bases and J by 4 bases, with 4 bases between. This CDR3 is built from 11 residues. Here the CDR3 DNA reads TGCGCCAGCAGTGCAGGCACTGAAGCTTTCTTT. Translating it yields CASSAGTEAFF.

With regard to this clone: A much larger clone is a single base away; this may be a read error. The chain links TRBV5-4 to TRBJ2-5, with 7 bases fitting TRBD1. The CDR3 has 13 residues. With 4 bases clipped from V and 2 bases from J, the junction kept 2 bases outside the gene matches. Germline lookup yields CDR1 SGHNT and CDR2 YYREEE (reference sequence). In nucleotides, the CDR3 is TGTGCCAGCAGCCCGGGACAGCAAGAGACCCAGTACTTC. It is translated as CASSPGQQETQYF.

This rearrangement joins TRBV11-2 to TRBJ2-5; 11 bases align to TRBD2. Germline-derived CDR1 and CDR2 are SGHAT and FQNNGV. V gave up 7 bases and J gave up 5 bases; unmatched junction bases: 9. The CDR3 runs 15 residues. CDR3: CASTSLGLAGETQYF. The CDR3 nucleotides are TGTGCCAGCACATCCCTCGGACTAGCGGGTGAGACCCAGTACTTC.

This clone was counted between two and nine times. This chain connects TRBV3-1 (or the pseudogene TRBV3-2) to TRBJ1-6; maybe TRBD1 (5 bases). The CDR3 extends over 16 amino acids. From germline, CDR1 is LGHDT and CDR2 YNNKEL (reference sequence). Trimming removed 1 base from V and 6 bases from J, with 13 bases in between. CDR3 sequence (DNA): TGTGCCAGCAGCCAAGTATGGCAGGGTCGTAATTCACCCCTCCACTTT. It yields the protein CASSQVWQGRNSPLHF.

This clone is a singleton in its sample. DNA for the CDR3: TGTGCCAGCAGTTACTCGCAGACCTACGAGCAGTACTTC. The encoded protein is CASSYSQTYEQYF. V and J are TRBV6-2 or TRBV6-3 and TRBJ2-7, with D unclear. Germline assignment: CDR1 MNHEY and CDR2 SVGEGT. The CDR3 extends over 13 amino acids. The germline V and J ends were trimmed by 0 bases and 2 bases, with 5 bases remaining between them.

The CDR3 region has the DNA TGCGCCAGCAGCTCGAGTAGCGGGGGAGGGGAGACCCAGTACTTC. Translated: CASSSSSGGGETQYF. V usage is TRBV5-1 and J usage is TRBJ2-5; 9 bases fit TRBD2. This CDR3 is 15 amino acids long. CDR1 and CDR2 from the germline V gene are SGHRS and YFSETQ. With V trimmed by 3 bases and J by 5 bases, 8 bases remained unmatched.

This chain joins TRBV5-5 and TRBJ1-2; D is perhaps TRBD1 (5 bases). The germline CDR1 and CDR2 sequences are SGHKS and YYEKEE (reference sequence). The V end lost 5 bases, the J end lost 0 bases, and 11 bases lay between the germline ends. This CDR3 is 14 amino acids long. In DNA form, the CDR3 reads TGTGCCAGCAGATATGACAGCGCTAACTATGGCTACACCTTC. Protein sequence: CASRYDSANYGYTF. Looking up the rest from reference TRBV5-5 and TRBJ1-2 gives the full variable domain: DAGVTQSPTHLIKTRGQQVTLRCSPISGHKSVSWYQQVLGQGPQFIFQYYEKEERGRGNFPDRFSARQFPNYSSELNVNALLLGDSALYLCASRYDSANYGYTFGSGTRLTVV.

This clone was detected only a few times. The rearrangement links TRBV5-1 to TRBJ1-1, with D possibly TRBD1 on 5 matching bases. Trimming pared 4 bases from V and 3 bases from J, leaving 10 bases between. In germline, CDR1 is SGHRS, CDR2 YFSETQ. This CDR3 is built from 13 residues. In nucleotides, the CDR3 is TGCGCCAGCAGCGGGGAAGGGGACACTGAAGCTTTCTTT. It is translated as CASSGEGDTEAFF.